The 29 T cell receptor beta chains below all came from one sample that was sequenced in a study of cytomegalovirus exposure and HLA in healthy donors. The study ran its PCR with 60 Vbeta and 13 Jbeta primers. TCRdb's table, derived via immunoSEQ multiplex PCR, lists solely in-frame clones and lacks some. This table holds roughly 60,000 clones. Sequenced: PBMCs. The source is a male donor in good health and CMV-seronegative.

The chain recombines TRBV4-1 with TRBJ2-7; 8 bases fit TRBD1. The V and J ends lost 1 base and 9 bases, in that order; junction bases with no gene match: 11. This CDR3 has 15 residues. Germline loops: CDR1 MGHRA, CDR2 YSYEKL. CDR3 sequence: CASSQGGTGVGVQYF. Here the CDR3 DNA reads TGCGCCAGCAGCCAAGGTGGGACAGGCGTGGGTGTGCAGTACTTC.

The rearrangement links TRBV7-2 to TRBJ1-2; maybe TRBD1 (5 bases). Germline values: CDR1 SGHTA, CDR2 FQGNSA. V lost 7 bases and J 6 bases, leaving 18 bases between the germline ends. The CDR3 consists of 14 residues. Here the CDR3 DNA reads TGTGCCAGCACCGAATTCAGGGATTCTCATGGCTACACCTTC. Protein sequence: CASTEFRDSHGYTF.

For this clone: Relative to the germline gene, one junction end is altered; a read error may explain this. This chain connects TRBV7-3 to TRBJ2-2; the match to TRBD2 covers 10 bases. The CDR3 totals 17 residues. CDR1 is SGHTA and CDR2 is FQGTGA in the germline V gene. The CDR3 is CASSVTGSSGGTGELFF. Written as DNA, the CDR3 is TGTGCCAGCAGCGTAACGGGGTCTAGCGGGGGCACCGGGGAGCTGTTTTTT.

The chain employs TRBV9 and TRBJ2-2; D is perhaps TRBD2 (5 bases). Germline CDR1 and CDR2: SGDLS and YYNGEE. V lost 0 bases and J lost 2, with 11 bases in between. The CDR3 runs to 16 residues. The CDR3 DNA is TGTGCCAGCAGCGTAGGTCCTAGCCACAACACCGGGGAGCTGTTTTTT. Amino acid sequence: CASSVGPSHNTGELFF.

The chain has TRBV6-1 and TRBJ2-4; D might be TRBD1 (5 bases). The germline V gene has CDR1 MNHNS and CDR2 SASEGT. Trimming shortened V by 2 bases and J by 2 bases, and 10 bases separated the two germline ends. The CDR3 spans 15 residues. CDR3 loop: CASSESRGSKNIQYF. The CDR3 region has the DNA TGTGCCAGCAGTGAATCAAGGGGATCCAAAAACATTCAGTACTTC.

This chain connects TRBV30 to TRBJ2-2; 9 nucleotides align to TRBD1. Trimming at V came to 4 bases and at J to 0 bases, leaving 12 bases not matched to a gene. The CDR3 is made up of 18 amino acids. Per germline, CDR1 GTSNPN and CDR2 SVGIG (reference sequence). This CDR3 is CAWNLPRTGVANTGELFF. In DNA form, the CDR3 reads TGTGCCTGGAACTTACCGAGGACAGGGGTCGCGAACACCGGGGAGCTGTTTTTT.

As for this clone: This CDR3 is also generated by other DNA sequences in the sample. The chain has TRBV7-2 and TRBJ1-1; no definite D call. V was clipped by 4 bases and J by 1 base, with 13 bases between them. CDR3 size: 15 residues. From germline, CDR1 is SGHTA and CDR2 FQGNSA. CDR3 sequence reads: CASSSGASKNTEAFF. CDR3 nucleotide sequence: TGTGCCAGCAGCTCCGGAGCATCCAAGAACACTGAAGCTTTCTTT.

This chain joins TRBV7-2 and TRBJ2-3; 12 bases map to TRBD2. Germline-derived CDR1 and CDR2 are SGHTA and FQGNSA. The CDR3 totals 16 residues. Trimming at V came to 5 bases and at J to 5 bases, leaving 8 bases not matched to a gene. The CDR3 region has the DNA TGTGCCAGCAGCGGGGGGGGACTAGCGGGTGGAGATACGCAGTATTTT. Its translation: CASSGGGLAGGDTQYF.

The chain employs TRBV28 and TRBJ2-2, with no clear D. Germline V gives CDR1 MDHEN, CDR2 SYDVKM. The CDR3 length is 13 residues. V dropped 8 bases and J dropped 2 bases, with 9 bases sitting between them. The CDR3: CASYLPNTGELFF. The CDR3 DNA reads TGTGCCAGCTACTTACCTAACACCGGGGAGCTGTTTTTT. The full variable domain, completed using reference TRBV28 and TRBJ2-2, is DVKVTQSSRYLVKRTGEKVFLECVQDMDHENMFWYRQDPGLGLRLIYFSYDVKMKEKGDIPEGYSVSREKKERFSLILESASTNQTSMYLCASYLPNTGELFFGEGSRLTVL.

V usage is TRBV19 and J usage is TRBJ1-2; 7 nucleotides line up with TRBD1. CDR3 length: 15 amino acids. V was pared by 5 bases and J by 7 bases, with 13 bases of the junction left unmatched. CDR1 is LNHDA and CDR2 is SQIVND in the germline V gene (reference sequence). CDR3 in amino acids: CASSSPGQIAGGYTF. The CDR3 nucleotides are TGTGCCAGTAGTTCCCCGGGACAGATCGCGGGTGGCTACACCTTC.

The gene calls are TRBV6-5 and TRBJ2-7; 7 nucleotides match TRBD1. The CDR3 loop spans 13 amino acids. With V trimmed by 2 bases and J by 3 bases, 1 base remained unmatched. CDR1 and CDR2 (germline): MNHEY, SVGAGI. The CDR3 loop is CASSYDRDYEQYF. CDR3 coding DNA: TGTGCCAGCAGTTACGACAGGGACTACGAGCAGTACTTC.

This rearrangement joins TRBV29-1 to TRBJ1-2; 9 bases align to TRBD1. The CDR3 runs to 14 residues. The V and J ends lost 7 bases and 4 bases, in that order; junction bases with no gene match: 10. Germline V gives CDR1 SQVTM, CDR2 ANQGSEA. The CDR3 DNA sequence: TGCAGCGACCTCCAGGTGGACAGGGGCTATGGCTACACCTTC. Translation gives CSDLQVDRGYGYTF.

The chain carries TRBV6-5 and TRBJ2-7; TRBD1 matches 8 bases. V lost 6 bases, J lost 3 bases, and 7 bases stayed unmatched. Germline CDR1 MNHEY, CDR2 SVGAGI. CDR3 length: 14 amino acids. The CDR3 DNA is TGTGCCAGCAGCTATTCGACAGGGGACTACGAGCAGTACTTC. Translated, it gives CASSYSTGDYEQYF.

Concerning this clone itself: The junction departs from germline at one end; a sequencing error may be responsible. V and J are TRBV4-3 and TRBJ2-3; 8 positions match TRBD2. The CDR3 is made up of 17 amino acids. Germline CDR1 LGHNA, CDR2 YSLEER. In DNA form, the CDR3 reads TGCGCCAGCAGCCGGGGACTAGGGGGGGGAAGGACAGATAAGCAGTATTTT. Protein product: CASSRGLGGGRTDKQYF.

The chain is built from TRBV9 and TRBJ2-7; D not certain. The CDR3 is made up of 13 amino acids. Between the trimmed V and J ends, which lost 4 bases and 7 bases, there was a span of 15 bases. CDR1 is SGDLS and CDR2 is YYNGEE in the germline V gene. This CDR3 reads CASSPHSEREQYF. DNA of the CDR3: TGTGCCAGCAGCCCCCATTCCGAACGGGAGCAGTACTTC.

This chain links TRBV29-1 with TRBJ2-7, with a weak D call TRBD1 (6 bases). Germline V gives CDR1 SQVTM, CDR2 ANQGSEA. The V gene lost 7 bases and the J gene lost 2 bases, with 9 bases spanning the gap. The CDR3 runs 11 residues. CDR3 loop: CSARDTYEQYF. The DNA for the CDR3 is TGCAGCGCTAGGGACACCTACGAGCAGTACTTC.

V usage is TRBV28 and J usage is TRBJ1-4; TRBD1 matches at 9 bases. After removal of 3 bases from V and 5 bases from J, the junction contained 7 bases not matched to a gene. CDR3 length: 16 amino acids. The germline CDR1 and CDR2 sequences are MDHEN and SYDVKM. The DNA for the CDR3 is TGTGCCAGCAGTTTTGGGGGGACAGGGTCAAATGAAAAACTGTTTTTT. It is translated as CASSFGGTGSNEKLFF.

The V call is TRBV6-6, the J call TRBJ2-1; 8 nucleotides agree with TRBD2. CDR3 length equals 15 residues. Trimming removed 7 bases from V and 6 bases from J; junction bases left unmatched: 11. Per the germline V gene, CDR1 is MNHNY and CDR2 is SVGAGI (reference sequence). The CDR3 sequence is CASTHTSGLRNEQFF. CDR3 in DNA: TGTGCCAGCACCCACACTAGCGGACTTCGCAATGAGCAGTTCTTC.

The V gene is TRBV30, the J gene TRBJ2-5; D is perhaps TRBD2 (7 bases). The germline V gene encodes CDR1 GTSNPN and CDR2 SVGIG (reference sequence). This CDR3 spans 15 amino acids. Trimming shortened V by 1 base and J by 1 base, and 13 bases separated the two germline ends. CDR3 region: CAWSGTRGIQETQYF. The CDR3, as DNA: TGTGCCTGGAGTGGGACTAGGGGGATCCAAGAGACCCAGTACTTC.

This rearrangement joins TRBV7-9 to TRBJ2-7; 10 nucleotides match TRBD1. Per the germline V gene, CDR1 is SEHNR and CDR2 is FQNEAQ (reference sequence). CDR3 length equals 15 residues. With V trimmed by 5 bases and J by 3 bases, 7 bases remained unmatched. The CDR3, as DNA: TGTGCCAGCAGCCCGATTCGGACAGGGGGCTACGAGCAGTACTTC. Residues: CASSPIRTGGYEQYF.

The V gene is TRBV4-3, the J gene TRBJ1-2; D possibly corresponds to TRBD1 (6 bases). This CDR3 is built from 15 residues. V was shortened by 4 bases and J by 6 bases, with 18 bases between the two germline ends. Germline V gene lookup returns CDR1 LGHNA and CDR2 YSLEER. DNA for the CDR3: TGCGCCAGCAGCCCCCCCGGACAGACCTACGATGGCTACACCTTC. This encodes CASSPPGQTYDGYTF.

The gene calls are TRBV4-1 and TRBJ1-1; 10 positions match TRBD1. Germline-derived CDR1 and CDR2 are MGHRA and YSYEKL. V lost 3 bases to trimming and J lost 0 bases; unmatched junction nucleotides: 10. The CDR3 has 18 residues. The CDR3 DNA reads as TGCGCCAGCAGCCACCAGGACAGGGGGAGTATACTGAACACTGAAGCTTTCTTT. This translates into CASSHQDRGSILNTEAFF.

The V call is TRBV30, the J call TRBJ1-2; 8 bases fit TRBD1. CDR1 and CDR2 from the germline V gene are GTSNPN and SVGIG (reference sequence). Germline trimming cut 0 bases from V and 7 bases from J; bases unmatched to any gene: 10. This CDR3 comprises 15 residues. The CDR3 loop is CAWSVFGRGLSGYTF. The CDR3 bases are TGTGCCTGGAGTGTATTCGGCAGGGGGCTGAGTGGCTACACCTTC. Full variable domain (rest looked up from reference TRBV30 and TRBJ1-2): SQTIHQWPATLVQPVGSPLSLECTVEGTSNPNLYWYRQAAGRGLQLLFYSVGIGQISSEVPQNLSASRPQDRQFILSSKKLLLSDSGFYLCAWSVFGRGLSGYTFGSGTRLTVV.

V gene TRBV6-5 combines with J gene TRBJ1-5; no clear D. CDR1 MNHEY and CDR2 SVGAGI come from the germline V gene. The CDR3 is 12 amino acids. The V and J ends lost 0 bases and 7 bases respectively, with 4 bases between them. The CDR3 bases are TGTGCCAGCAGTTACTCCGCGCAGCCCCAGCATTTT. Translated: CASSYSAQPQHF.

CDR3 DNA sequence: TGTGCCAGCAGTTTGAGCGGGACTTCTCAGTTCTTC. This encodes CASSLSGTSQFF. The chain carries TRBV6-6 and TRBJ2-1; TRBD2 aligns across 7 bases. V lost 4 bases and J lost 13; bases outside the gene matches: 7. Germline CDR1 is MNHNY and CDR2 is SVGAGI (reference sequence). This CDR3 is built from 12 residues.

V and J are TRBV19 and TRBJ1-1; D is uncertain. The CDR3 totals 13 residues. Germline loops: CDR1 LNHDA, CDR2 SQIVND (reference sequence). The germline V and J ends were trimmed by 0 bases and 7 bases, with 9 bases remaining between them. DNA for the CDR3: TGTGCCAGTAGTATAGATCAACGGGGTGAAGCTTTCTTT. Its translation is CASSIDQRGEAFF.

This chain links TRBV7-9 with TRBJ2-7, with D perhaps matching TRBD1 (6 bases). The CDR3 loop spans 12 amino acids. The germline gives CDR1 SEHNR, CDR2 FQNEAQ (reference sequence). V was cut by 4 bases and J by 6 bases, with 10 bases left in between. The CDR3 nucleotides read TGTGCCAGCAGCTCTGAAGGGGGCGAGCAGTACTTC. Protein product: CASSSEGGEQYF.

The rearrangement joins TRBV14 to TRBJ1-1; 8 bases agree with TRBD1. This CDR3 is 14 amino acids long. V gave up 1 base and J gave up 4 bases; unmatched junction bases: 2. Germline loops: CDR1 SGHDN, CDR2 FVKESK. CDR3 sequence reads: CASSQVTGGTEAFF. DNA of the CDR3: TGTGCCAGCAGCCAAGTAACAGGGGGCACTGAAGCTTTCTTT. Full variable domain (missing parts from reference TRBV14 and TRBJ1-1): EAGVTQFPSHSVIEKGQTVTLRCDPISGHDNLYWYRRVMGKEIKFLLHFVKESKQDESGMPNNRFLAERTGGTYSTLKVQPAELEDSGVYFCASSQVTGGTEAFFGQGTRLTVV.

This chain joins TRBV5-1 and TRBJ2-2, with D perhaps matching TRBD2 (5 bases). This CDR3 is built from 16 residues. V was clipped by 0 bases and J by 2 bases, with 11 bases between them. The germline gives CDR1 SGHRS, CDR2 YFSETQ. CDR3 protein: CASSLEAGGNTGELFF. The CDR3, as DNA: TGCGCCAGCAGCTTGGAAGCAGGAGGAAACACCGGGGAGCTGTTTTTT.